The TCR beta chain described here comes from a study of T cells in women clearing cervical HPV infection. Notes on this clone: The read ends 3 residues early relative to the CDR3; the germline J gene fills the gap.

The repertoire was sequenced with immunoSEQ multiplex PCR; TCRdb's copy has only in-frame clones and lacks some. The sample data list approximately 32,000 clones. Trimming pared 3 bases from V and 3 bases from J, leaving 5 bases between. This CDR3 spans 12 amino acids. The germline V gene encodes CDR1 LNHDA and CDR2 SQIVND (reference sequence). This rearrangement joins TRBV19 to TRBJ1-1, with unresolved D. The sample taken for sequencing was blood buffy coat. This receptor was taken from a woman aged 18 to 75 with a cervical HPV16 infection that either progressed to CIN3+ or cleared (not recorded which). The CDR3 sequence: CASSIYHTEAFF. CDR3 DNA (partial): TGTGCCAGTAGTATTTATCACACTGAA.